Shown below are 6 T cell receptor beta chains from a single sample sequenced in a study of blood T cell repertoires in COVID-19. Generated by immunoSEQ multiplex PCR, the TCRdb table keeps only in-frame clones and is missing some. Of 110,000 to 150,000 clones listed, 80% are singletons. Sequences were obtained from peripheral blood. The receptors shown here come from a man between 65 and 79 years old who had recovered from COVID-19.

This chain joins TRBV5-4 and TRBJ2-2; the match to TRBD1 covers 7 bases. The CDR3 is 17 amino acids. Germline V lookup: CDR1 SGHNT, CDR2 YYREEE (reference sequence). Unmatched junction bases numbered 16, after V lost 4 bases and J lost 7 bases. In DNA form, the CDR3 reads TGTGCCAGCAGCCAAGACAGGGCAACGTCCGTAGGCGGGGAGCTGTTTTTT. Translation gives CASSQDRATSVGGELFF.

This sequence joins TRBV7-9 and TRBJ2-7; D is ambiguous. Trimming took 5 bases from V and 3 from J, leaving 11 bases between them. The CDR3 covers 13 residues. Germline loops: CDR1 SEHNR, CDR2 FQNEAQ (reference sequence). The CDR3 DNA follows: TGTGCCAGCAGCCCTAGTATGGGCTACGAGCAGTACTTC. Amino acids: CASSPSMGYEQYF. Combining the CDR3 with reference TRBV7-9 and TRBJ2-7 gives the whole variable domain DTGVSQNPRHKITKRGQNVTFRCDPISEHNRLYWYRQTLGQGPEFLTYFQNEAQLEKSRLLSDRFSAERPKGSFSTLEIQRTEQGDSAMYLCASSPSMGYEQYFGPGTRLTVT.

J is TRBJ2-3 and V is TRBV5-1; 11 bases line up with TRBD2. Germline V gene sequence: CDR1 SGHRS, CDR2 YFSETQ. J gave up 0 bases and V 3 bases, and 6 bases lay outside the gene matches. The CDR3 consists of 17 residues. The CDR3 nucleotides read TGCGCCAGCAGCTGGCCAATAGCGGGAGGGAGCACAGATACGCAGTATTTT. This codes for CASSWPIAGGSTDTQYF.

The chain links TRBV19 to TRBJ2-5, with D possibly TRBD1 on 5 matching bases. Looked up from germline, CDR1 is LNHDA and CDR2 is SQIVND (reference sequence). With 3 bases removed from V and 5 bases from J, the gap between germline ends came to 13 bases. CDR3 length: 14 residues. The CDR3 protein is CASSIDINRETQYF. The DNA of the CDR3 is TGTGCCAGTAGTATTGATATTAACAGGGAGACCCAGTACTTC.

The chain links TRBV21-1 to TRBJ2-7; the table calls TRBD2, which could not be checked here. TRBV21-1 is a listed pseudogene. The CDR3 sequence is 16 residues long. The CDR3 bases are TGTGCCAGCAGCTACCCTCTAGCGGGACCCATGAGGGAGCAGTACTTC. Translating gives CASSYPLAGPMREQYF.

The chain has TRBV27 and TRBJ1-5; possible D gene TRBD1, 5 bases. V shed 5 bases and J shed 0 bases, with 11 bases lying between them. In germline, CDR1 is MNHEY, CDR2 SMNVEV (reference sequence). This CDR3 spans 15 amino acids. The CDR3: CASSPRTISNQPQHF. CDR3 in DNA: TGTGCCAGCAGTCCCAGGACAATTAGCAATCAGCCCCAGCATTTT.